The sequence of this TCR beta chain was determined in a study of cytomegalovirus exposure and HLA in healthy donors. V gave up 5 bases and J gave up 0 bases, with 16 bases separating them. The CDR3 totals 16 residues. Germline V lookup: CDR1 MRHNA, CDR2 SNTAGT. The PCR was carried out with 60 Vbeta primers and 13 Jbeta primers. TCRdb's copy holds only in-frame clones and misses some; the assay was immunoSEQ multiplex PCR. The table has under 150,000 clones, more than 75% seen once. The chain employs TRBV6-4 and TRBJ1-2, with D possibly matching TRBD1 (6 bases). The TCR originated in a man younger than 35 in good health and CMV-seronegative. Sequenced input: PBMCs. In DNA, the CDR3 is TGTGCCAGCAGTTGGGACACCGAAACCGCTAACTATGGCTACACCTTC. It translates to CASSWDTETANYGYTF.